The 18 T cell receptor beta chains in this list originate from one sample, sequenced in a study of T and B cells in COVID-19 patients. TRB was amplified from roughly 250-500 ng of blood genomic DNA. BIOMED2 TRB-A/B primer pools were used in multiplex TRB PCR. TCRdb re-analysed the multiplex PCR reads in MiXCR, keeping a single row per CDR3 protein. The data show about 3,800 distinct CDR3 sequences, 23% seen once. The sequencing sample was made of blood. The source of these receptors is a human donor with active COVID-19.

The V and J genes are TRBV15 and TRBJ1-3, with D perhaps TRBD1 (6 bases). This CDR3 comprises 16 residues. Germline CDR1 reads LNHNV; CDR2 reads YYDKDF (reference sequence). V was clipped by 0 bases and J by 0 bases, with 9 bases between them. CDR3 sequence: CATSRDGTNSGNTIYF. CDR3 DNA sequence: TGTGCCACCAGCAGAGATGGGACAAACTCTGGAAACACCATATATTTT.

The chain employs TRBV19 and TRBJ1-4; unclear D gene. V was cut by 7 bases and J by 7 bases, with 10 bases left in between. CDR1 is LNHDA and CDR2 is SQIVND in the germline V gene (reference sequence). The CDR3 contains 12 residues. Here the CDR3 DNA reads TGTGCCAGTACCCAGGCAGGTGAAAAACTGTTTTTT. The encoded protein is CASTQAGEKLFF.

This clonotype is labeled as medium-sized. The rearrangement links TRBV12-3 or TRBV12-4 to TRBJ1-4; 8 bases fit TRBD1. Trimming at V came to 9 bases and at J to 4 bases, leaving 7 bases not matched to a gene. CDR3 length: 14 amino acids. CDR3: CASHQGARNEKLFF. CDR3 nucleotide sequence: TGTGCCAGTCATCAGGGGGCGCGTAATGAAAAACTGTTTTTT.

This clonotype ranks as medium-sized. The CDR3 bases are TGTGCCAGCAGCCTAGCGGGGGATAACACAGATACGCAGTATTTT. It yields the protein CASSLAGDNTDTQYF. The chain joins TRBV5-4 to TRBJ2-3; 10 bases fit TRBD2. The ends lost 4 bases at V and 2 bases at J; junction bases unmatched: 4. This CDR3 comprises 15 residues. From germline, CDR1 is SGHNT and CDR2 YYREEE (reference sequence).

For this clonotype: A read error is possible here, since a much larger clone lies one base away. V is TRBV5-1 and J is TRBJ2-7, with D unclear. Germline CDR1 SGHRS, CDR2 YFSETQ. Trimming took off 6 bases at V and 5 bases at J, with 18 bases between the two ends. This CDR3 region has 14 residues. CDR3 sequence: CASNWFLGRDEQYF. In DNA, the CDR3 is TGCGCCAGCAACTGGTTCTTGGGTAGGGACGAGCAGTACTTC.

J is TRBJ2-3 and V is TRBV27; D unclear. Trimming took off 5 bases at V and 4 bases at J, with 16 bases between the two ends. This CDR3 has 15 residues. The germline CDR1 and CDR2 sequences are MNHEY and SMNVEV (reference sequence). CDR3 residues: CASSPSEYTADTQYF. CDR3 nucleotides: TGTGCCAGCAGTCCCTCTGAATATACGGCAGATACGCAGTATTTT.

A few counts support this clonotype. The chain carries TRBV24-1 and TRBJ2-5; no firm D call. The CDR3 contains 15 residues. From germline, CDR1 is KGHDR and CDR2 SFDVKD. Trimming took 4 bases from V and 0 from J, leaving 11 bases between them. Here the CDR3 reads CATSDGRKNQETQYF. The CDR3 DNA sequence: TGTGCCACCAGTGACGGACGGAAGAACCAAGAGACCCAGTACTTC.

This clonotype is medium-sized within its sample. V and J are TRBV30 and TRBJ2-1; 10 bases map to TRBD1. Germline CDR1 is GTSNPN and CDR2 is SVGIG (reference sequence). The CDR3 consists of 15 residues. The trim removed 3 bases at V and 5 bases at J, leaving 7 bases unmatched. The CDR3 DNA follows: TGTGCCTGGAGATCCGGGACAGGGGCCAACAATGAGCAGTTCTTC. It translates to CAWRSGTGANNEQFF.

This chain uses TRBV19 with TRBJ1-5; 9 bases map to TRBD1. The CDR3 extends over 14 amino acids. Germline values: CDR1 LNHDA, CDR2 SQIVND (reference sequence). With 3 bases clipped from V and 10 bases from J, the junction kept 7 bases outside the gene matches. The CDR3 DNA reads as TGTGCCAGTAGTATCACAGGGGGCAATTATCCCCAGCATTTT. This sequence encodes CASSITGGNYPQHF.

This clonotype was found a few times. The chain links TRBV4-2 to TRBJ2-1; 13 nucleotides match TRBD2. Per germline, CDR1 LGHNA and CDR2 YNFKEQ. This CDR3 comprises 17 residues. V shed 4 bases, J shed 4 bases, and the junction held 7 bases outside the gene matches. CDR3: CASSLRTSGGNYNEQFF. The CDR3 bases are TGTGCCAGCAGCCTACGGACTAGCGGGGGCAATTACAATGAGCAGTTCTTC.

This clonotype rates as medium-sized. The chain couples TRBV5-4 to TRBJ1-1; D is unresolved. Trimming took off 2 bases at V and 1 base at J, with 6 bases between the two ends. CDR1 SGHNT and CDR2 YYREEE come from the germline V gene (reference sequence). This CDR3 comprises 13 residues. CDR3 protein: CASSFQANTEAFF. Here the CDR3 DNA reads TGTGCCAGCAGCTTCCAGGCGAACACTGAAGCTTTCTTT.

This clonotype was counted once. For the CDR3, the DNA is TGTGCCAGTAGAAAGGGGACAGGGAGAAGTTCCTATAATTCACCCCTCCACTTT. Protein product: CASRKGTGRSSYNSPLHF. The V gene is TRBV19, the J gene TRBJ1-6; 9 bases line up with TRBD1. CDR3 length equals 18 residues. V lost 6 bases to trimming and J lost 1 base; unmatched junction nucleotides: 10. Germline assignment: CDR1 LNHDA and CDR2 SQIVND (reference sequence).

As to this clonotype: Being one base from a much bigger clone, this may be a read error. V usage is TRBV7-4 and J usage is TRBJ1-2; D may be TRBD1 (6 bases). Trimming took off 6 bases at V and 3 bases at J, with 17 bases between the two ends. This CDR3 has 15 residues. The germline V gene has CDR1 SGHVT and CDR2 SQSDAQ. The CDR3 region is CASRPGTRDHYGYTF. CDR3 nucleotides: TGTGCCAGCAGGCCAGGGACAAGGGACCACTATGGCTACACCTTC.

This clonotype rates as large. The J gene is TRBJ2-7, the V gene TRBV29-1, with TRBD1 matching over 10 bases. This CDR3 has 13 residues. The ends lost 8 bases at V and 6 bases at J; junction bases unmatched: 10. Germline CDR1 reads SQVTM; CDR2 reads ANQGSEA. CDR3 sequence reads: CSYGQGGFSEQYF. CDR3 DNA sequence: TGCAGCTACGGACAGGGGGGATTCAGCGAGCAGTACTTC.

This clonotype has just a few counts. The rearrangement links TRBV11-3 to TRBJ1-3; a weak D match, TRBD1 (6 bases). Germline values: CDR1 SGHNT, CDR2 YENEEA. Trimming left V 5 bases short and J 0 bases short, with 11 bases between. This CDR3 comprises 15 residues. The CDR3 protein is CASSETGHSGNTIYF. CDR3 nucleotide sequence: TGTGCCAGCAGCGAAACAGGGCACTCTGGAAACACCATATATTTT.

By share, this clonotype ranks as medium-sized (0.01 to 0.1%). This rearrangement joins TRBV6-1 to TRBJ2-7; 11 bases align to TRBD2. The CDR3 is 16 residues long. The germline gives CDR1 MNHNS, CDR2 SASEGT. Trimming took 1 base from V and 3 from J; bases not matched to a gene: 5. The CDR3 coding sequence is TGTGCCAGCAGTGAAGGTAGCGGGGGGGCTATCTACGAGCAGTACTTC. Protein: CASSEGSGGAIYEQYF.

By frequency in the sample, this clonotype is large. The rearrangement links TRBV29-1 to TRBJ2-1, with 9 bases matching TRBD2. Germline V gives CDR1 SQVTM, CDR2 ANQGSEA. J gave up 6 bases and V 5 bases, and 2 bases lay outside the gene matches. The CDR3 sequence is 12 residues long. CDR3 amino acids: CSVRTSVNEQFF. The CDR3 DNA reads TGCAGCGTTCGGACTAGCGTCAATGAGCAGTTCTTC.

CDR3 amino acids: CASSQGQGWYNEQFF. The DNA for the CDR3 is TGTGCCAGCAGCCAGGGACAGGGGTGGTACAATGAGCAGTTCTTC. The rearrangement uses TRBV7-6 and TRBJ2-1, with 10 nucleotides matching TRBD1. The CDR3 is 15 amino acids. The germline V gene encodes CDR1 SGHVS and CDR2 FNYEAQ. J was trimmed by 4 bases and V by 5 bases; bases with no gene match: 5.